The 29 T cell receptor beta chains below all came from one sample that was sequenced in a study of graft-versus-host responses after intestinal transplantation. These receptors have no identified antigens. The method was immunoSEQ multiplex PCR; TCRdb's version includes in-frame clones alone and lacks a portion of them. This sample has tens of thousands of clones, with about nine tenths found just once. This material consisted of unstimulated CD4+ T cells sorted from spleen or lymph node cells, taken before transplant. The origin of the receptors is a human donor who was the organ donor for an intestinal transplant.

V and J are TRBV5-1 and TRBJ1-3, with 8 bases lining up with TRBD1. Losses at the gene ends were 4 bases for V and 0 bases for J; bases not matched to a gene: 3. The CDR3 is 15 residues long. The germline V gene has CDR1 SGHRS and CDR2 YFSETQ. CDR3 coding DNA: TGCGCCAGCAGCCTAGGGACAGGCTCTGGAAACACCATATATTTT. As protein: CASSLGTGSGNTIYF.

The chain has TRBV7-9 and TRBJ1-2; D is possibly TRBD1 (6 bases). CDR3 length: 15 residues. V lost 0 bases, J lost 4 bases, and 12 bases lay in between. Germline V gene data show CDR1 as SEHNR and CDR2 as FQNEAQ (reference sequence). In DNA, the CDR3 is TGTGCCAGCAGCTTAGCGCGGGCAGGGGTCTATGGCTACACCTTC. This gives the protein CASSLARAGVYGYTF.

The genes are TRBV19 and TRBJ2-3; TRBD2 is a possible D gene (6 bases). Per the germline V gene, CDR1 is LNHDA and CDR2 is SQIVND (reference sequence). This CDR3 has 13 residues. The ends were cut back, 7 bases at V and 4 bases at J, with 12 bases in the middle. The CDR3 DNA sequence: TGTGCCAGTATGGGGAGGAACCCAGATACGCAGTATTTT. This codes for CASMGRNPDTQYF.

On this clone itself: The junction departs from germline at one end; a sequencing error may be responsible. The chain couples TRBV5-6 to TRBJ1-4; maybe TRBD1 (6 bases). The CDR3 runs to 11 residues. The V gene's germline CDR1 is SGHDT and CDR2 YYEEEE. The CDR3: CASPGTSKFGF. The CDR3 DNA is TGTGCCAGTCCCGGGACATCCAAATTCGGTTTT.

This sequence joins TRBV6-5 and TRBJ2-1, with 7 bases fitting TRBD1. The length of the CDR3 is 13 residues. Trimming cost V 7 bases and J 9 bases; bases outside gene matches: 9. Germline loops: CDR1 MNHEY, CDR2 SVGAGI. CDR3 nucleotides: TGTGCCAGCAACTACAGGGGTATAGGTGAGCAGTTCTTC. It codes for CASNYRGIGEQFF.

The chain uses TRBV27 and TRBJ2-7; the D gene could be TRBD1 or TRBD2 (5 bases each). V was pared by 4 bases and J by 6 bases, with 10 bases between. The germline CDR1 and CDR2 sequences are MNHEY and SMNVEV (reference sequence). The CDR3 length is 12 residues. Written as DNA, the CDR3 is TGTGCCAGCAGTTCTTATGGGGGCGAGCAGTACTTC. Amino acids: CASSSYGGEQYF.

Notes on this clone: Germline and junction disagree at one end, which may indicate a read error. The gene calls are TRBV5-4 and TRBJ2-7; weak D call: TRBD1 (7 bases). CDR3 length: 12 residues. Germline assignment: CDR1 SGHNT and CDR2 YYREEE (reference sequence). The CDR3 DNA follows: TGTGCCAGCAGACTTCCCGGGGGACAGCACTCATTC. This encodes CASRLPGGQHSF.

V usage is TRBV7-8 and J usage is TRBJ1-2, with TRBD1 matching over 7 bases. V lost 1 base and J lost 2; bases outside the gene matches: 7. The germline V gene encodes CDR1 SGHVS and CDR2 FQNEAQ. CDR3 length: 16 residues. The CDR3: CASSLVTGPTNYGYTF. The DNA of the CDR3 is TGTGCCAGCAGCTTAGTGACAGGGCCAACCAACTATGGCTACACCTTC.

The chain couples TRBV4-1 to TRBJ2-7, with 8 nucleotides matching TRBD1. The CDR3 totals 17 residues. V was clipped by 1 base and J by 7 bases; unmatched bases: 15. From germline, CDR1 is MGHRA and CDR2 YSYEKL. The CDR3 bases are TGCGCCAGCAGCCAAGTTATATTCTCGGACAGGGCGTCAGAGCAGTACTTC. This codes for CASSQVIFSDRASEQYF.

The rearrangement uses TRBV28 and TRBJ1-4; D is unresolved. The CDR3 is 10 amino acids. Trimming stripped 10 bases from V and 5 bases from J, with 5 bases between. The germline gives CDR1 MDHEN, CDR2 SYDVKM. The CDR3 bases are TGTGCCACCCGGAATGAAAAACTGTTTTTT. This sequence encodes CATRNEKLFF.

J is TRBJ2-3 and V is TRBV19; D perhaps matches TRBD1 (5 bases). Germline CDR1 and CDR2: LNHDA and SQIVND (reference sequence). This CDR3 contains 14 residues. V lost 7 bases and J 4 bases, leaving 15 bases between the germline ends. DNA of the CDR3: TGTGCCAGTACCTCTACAGGATTCCCAGATACGCAGTATTTT. Its protein product is CASTSTGFPDTQYF.

The V gene is TRBV29-1, the J gene TRBJ2-3; tentative D call: TRBD2 (5 bases). The CDR3 consists of 9 residues. Per germline, CDR1 SQVTM and CDR2 ANQGSEA. V was clipped by 6 bases and J by 10 bases, with 8 bases between them. Here the CDR3 DNA reads TGCAGCGTCGGGGTGCCGCAGTATTTT. Translating gives CSVGVPQYF.

The chain carries TRBV19 and TRBJ2-2; D is unclear. From germline, CDR1 is LNHDA and CDR2 SQIVND (reference sequence). Trimming left V 6 bases short and J 0 bases short, with 14 bases between. The CDR3 sequence is 16 residues long. CDR3 sequence: CASSLTGAPNTGELFF. In nucleotides, the CDR3 is TGTGCCAGTAGCCTTACTGGCGCCCCGAACACCGGGGAGCTGTTTTTT.

The chain couples TRBV2 to TRBJ2-1; 14 nucleotides line up with TRBD2. Germline V CDR1 and CDR2: SNHLY, FYNNEI. V was clipped by 6 bases and J by 4 bases; unmatched bases: 5. This CDR3 is 16 amino acids long. DNA of the CDR3: TGTGCCAGCAGCCCTGGGACTAGCGGGAGATACAATGAGCAGTTCTTC. The encoded protein is CASSPGTSGRYNEQFF.

Worth noting for this clone: This specimen includes other DNA sequences encoding the same CDR3. The chain joins TRBV7-9 to TRBJ2-5, with 8 bases fitting TRBD2. CDR1 is SEHNR, CDR2 FQNEAQ, per germline (reference sequence). V lost 1 base, J lost 1 base, and 2 bases stayed unmatched. The CDR3 is made up of 15 amino acids. The CDR3 DNA follows: TGTGCCAGCAGCTTAGGGAGCGGGAGCCAAGAGACCCAGTACTTC. Residues: CASSLGSGSQETQYF.

This rearrangement joins TRBV30 to TRBJ2-5; D is ambiguous. This CDR3 comprises 12 residues. V lost 3 bases, J lost 5 bases, and 10 bases lay in between. In germline, CDR1 is GTSNPN, CDR2 SVGIG (reference sequence). The CDR3 sequence: CAWRTSGETQYF. CDR3 bases: TGTGCCTGGAGGACCTCTGGGGAGACCCAGTACTTC.

The rearrangement uses TRBV25-1 and TRBJ2-3; TRBD2 matches at 7 bases. This CDR3 spans 18 amino acids. Germline V lookup: CDR1 MGHDK, CDR2 SYGVNS. Trimming at V came to 3 bases and at J to 2 bases, leaving 14 bases not matched to a gene. Written as DNA, the CDR3 is TGTGCCAGCAGTGAGGGATGGGGCGGGAGCCTTAACACAGATACGCAGTATTTT. As protein: CASSEGWGGSLNTDTQYF.

The gene calls are TRBV27 and TRBJ2-7; the D gene is possibly TRBD1 (6 bases). Between the trimmed V and J ends, which lost 6 bases and 0 bases, there was a span of 27 bases. The CDR3 consists of 19 residues. Germline V gene sequence: CDR1 MNHEY, CDR2 SMNVEV (reference sequence). The CDR3 bases are TGTGCCAGCAGGCCACTCGCGGGTGTGGGACAAGCCTCCTCCTACGAGCAGTACTTC. As protein: CASRPLAGVGQASSYEQYF.

The V call is TRBV7-6, the J call TRBJ2-3; 7 positions match TRBD2. Germline V gives CDR1 SGHVS, CDR2 FNYEAQ. V trimming: 1 base; J trimming: 2 bases; junction bases outside the gene matches: 0. The CDR3 contains 14 residues. This CDR3 is CASSLGLATDTQYF. The CDR3 nucleotides read TGTGCCAGCAGCTTAGGACTAGCCACAGATACGCAGTATTTT.

V gene TRBV19 combines with J gene TRBJ2-6, with D possibly being TRBD1 (6 bases). The CDR3 is 15 amino acids. Trimming cost V 7 bases and J 4 bases, with 14 bases left between them. Germline CDR1 is LNHDA and CDR2 is SQIVND (reference sequence). CDR3: CASTRTAQGANVLTF. Written as DNA, the CDR3 is TGTGCCAGTACCCGGACAGCTCAGGGGGCCAACGTCCTGACTTTC.

As DNA, the CDR3 is TGTGCCAGCTCACCTTACTATAGCGGGAGGGCCGGTGCAGATACGCAGTATTTT. Its translation: CASSPYYSGRAGADTQYF. The rearrangement uses TRBV18 and TRBJ2-3; 11 bases agree with TRBD2. The CDR3 has 18 residues. Per the germline V gene, CDR1 is KGHSH and CDR2 is LQKENI. The J segment lost 4 bases and the V segment lost 3 bases, leaving 12 bases of the junction unmatched.

The rearrangement uses TRBV7-3 and TRBJ2-3, with 11 bases lining up with TRBD2. CDR3 length equals 15 residues. Germline V lookup: CDR1 SGHTA, CDR2 FQGTGA. The trim removed 6 bases at V and 1 base at J, leaving 3 bases unmatched. The CDR3 DNA sequence: TGTGCCAGCAGTCTAGCGGGAGGCCGCACAGATACGCAGTATTTT. It is translated as CASSLAGGRTDTQYF.

The rearrangement uses TRBV7-3 and TRBJ2-1; perhaps TRBD2 as D (5 bases). Germline-derived CDR1 and CDR2 are SGHTA and FQGTGA. The CDR3 totals 13 residues. V lost 2 bases and J lost 4, with 6 bases in between. As DNA, the CDR3 is TGTGCCAGCAGCTTATCGGGATACAATGAGCAGTTCTTC. Its translation is CASSLSGYNEQFF.

In this sample, this clone turned up a few times. This chain connects TRBV10-3 to TRBJ1-2; TRBD1 aligns across 9 bases. Germline V gene sequence: CDR1 ENHRY, CDR2 SYGVKD. The CDR3 sequence is 14 residues long. With 0 bases clipped from V and 4 bases from J, the junction kept 0 bases outside the gene matches. The CDR3 nucleotides are TGTGCCATCAGTGAGTCGGGACAGGGCTATGGCTACACCTTC. Its translation: CAISESGQGYGYTF.

V and J are TRBV29-1 and TRBJ2-1; 9 bases match TRBD2. Germline V gene sequence: CDR1 SQVTM, CDR2 ANQGSEA. The CDR3 runs to 14 residues. V lost 2 bases, J lost 7 bases, and 6 bases stayed unmatched. The CDR3 region has the DNA TGCAGCGTTGAATCGCGGGAGGGATGGAATGAGCAGTTCTTC. Its protein is CSVESREGWNEQFF.

The chain combines TRBV2 with TRBJ2-7; 10 bases are a match to TRBD1. Per the germline V gene, CDR1 is SNHLY and CDR2 is FYNNEI. This CDR3 region has 13 residues. The ends lost 5 bases at V and 3 bases at J; junction bases unmatched: 1. The chain's CDR3 is CASSRTGGYEQYF. In nucleotides, the CDR3 is TGTGCCAGCAGTAGGACAGGGGGCTACGAGCAGTACTTC.

V gene TRBV15 combines with J gene TRBJ1-2, with D perhaps matching TRBD1 (5 bases). Germline lookup yields CDR1 LNHNV and CDR2 YYDKDF (reference sequence). The CDR3 loop spans 17 amino acids. V lost 0 bases and J lost 5, with 19 bases in between. CDR3 sequence reads: CATSRDRGGVQVYGYTF. DNA of the CDR3: TGTGCCACCAGCAGAGATCGTGGGGGGGTCCAGGTGTATGGCTACACCTTC.

This clone was detected only once. In the same sample, other DNA sequences code for this CDR3. The CDR3 sequence is CAWSLDSPANSPLHF. DNA of the CDR3: TGTGCCTGGAGTTTGGACAGCCCGGCGAATTCACCCCTCCACTTT. V is TRBV30 and J is TRBJ1-6; D is perhaps TRBD1 (6 bases). The V and J ends lost 2 bases and 7 bases respectively, with 15 bases between them. The CDR3 is 15 amino acids. Germline CDR1 reads GTSNPN; CDR2 reads SVGIG (reference sequence).

The chain joins TRBV18 to TRBJ2-5; maybe TRBD1 (6 bases). V was pared by 3 bases and J by 4 bases, with 12 bases between. CDR1 and CDR2 from the germline V gene are KGHSH and LQKENI. The CDR3 runs to 14 residues. CDR3 sequence: CASSPTGPGETQYF. The CDR3 region has the DNA TGTGCCAGCTCACCCACAGGGCCAGGAGAGACCCAGTACTTC.